The 32 T cell receptor beta chains below all came from one sample that was sequenced in a study of shared clonotypes between healthy human individuals. The naive CD8 subset, CD45RO-negative cells positively selected for CCR7, excluded terminally differentiated effector memory CD45RA+ cells. TCRdb's table, derived via immunoSEQ multiplex PCR, lists solely in-frame clones and lacks some. The data contain about 2.2 million clones, about 93% of them singletons. The source material was naive CD8+ T cells from PBMCs. All receptors derive from a man aged 18 to 30 in good health. Some clones in this sample may be carry-over from other donors' samples.

The chain uses TRBV5-1 and TRBJ1-5, with D possibly being TRBD1 (5 bases). V lost 2 bases, J lost 3 bases, and 12 bases lay in between. This CDR3 region has 15 residues. Germline assignment: CDR1 SGHRS and CDR2 YFSETQ. In DNA form, the CDR3 reads TGCGCCAGCAGCTTTACTCCAGGGAACAATCAGCCCCAGCATTTT. Its protein is CASSFTPGNNQPQHF.

This chain uses TRBV7-9 with TRBJ2-7; 7 bases line up with TRBD1. Germline-derived CDR1 and CDR2 are SEHNR and FQNEAQ (reference sequence). The CDR3 covers 14 residues. The J segment lost 4 bases and the V segment lost 3 bases, leaving 6 bases of the junction unmatched. Here the CDR3 reads CASSLSGTVYEQYF. The CDR3 nucleotides are TGTGCCAGCAGCTTGTCCGGGACAGTATACGAGCAGTACTTC.

The chain is built from TRBV5-5 and TRBJ2-1; the D gene is possibly TRBD1 (7 bases). Germline assignment: CDR1 SGHKS and CDR2 YYEKEE (reference sequence). Trimming pared 2 bases from V and 5 bases from J, leaving 23 bases between. The CDR3 contains 18 residues. The CDR3 loop is CASSFGDRIRERHNEQFF. The CDR3 nucleotides are TGTGCCAGCAGCTTTGGGGACAGAATCCGGGAGCGGCACAATGAGCAGTTCTTC. Supplemented by reference TRBV5-5 and TRBJ2-1, the full variable domain reads DAGVTQSPTHLIKTRGQQVTLRCSPISGHKSVSWYQQVLGQGPQFIFQYYEKEERGRGNFPDRFSARQFPNYSSELNVNALLLGDSALYLCASSFGDRIRERHNEQFFGPGTRLTVL.

V and J are TRBV4-3 and TRBJ1-6; the match to TRBD1 covers 7 bases. The trim removed 4 bases at V and 8 bases at J, leaving 8 bases unmatched. In germline, CDR1 is LGHNA, CDR2 YSLEER. There are 15 residues in the CDR3. The CDR3 region has the DNA TGCGCCAGCAGCCGCAGACAGGGTATGGATTCACCCCTCCACTTT. Its translation is CASSRRQGMDSPLHF.

The chain combines TRBV28 with TRBJ2-1; D is ambiguous. The CDR3 runs to 14 residues. The V end lost 8 bases, the J end lost 7 bases, and 18 bases lay between the germline ends. Germline V gives CDR1 MDHEN, CDR2 SYDVKM. The CDR3 reads CASLQQGVGNEQFF. The CDR3 DNA is TGTGCCAGCCTACAACAAGGAGTAGGAAATGAGCAGTTCTTC.

The rearrangement uses TRBV25-1 and TRBJ1-1; no definite D call. The germline gives CDR1 MGHDK, CDR2 SYGVNS. The CDR3 length is 13 residues. V was trimmed by 5 bases and J by 3 bases, leaving 10 bases between them. The CDR3 region is CASSLGKDTEAFF. CDR3 nucleotides: TGTGCCAGCAGTTTAGGCAAGGACACTGAAGCTTTCTTT. Variable domain in full (rest from reference TRBV25-1 and TRBJ1-1): EADIYQTPRYLVIGTGKKITLECSQTMGHDKMYWYQQDPGMELHLIHYSYGVNSTEKGDLSSESTVSRIRTEHFPLTLESARPSHTSQYLCASSLGKDTEAFFGQGTRLTVV.

The gene calls are TRBV27 and TRBJ2-2, with TRBD2 matching 9 bases. This CDR3 contains 14 residues. V gave up 6 bases and J gave up 6 bases; unmatched junction bases: 5. CDR1 is MNHEY and CDR2 is SMNVEV in the germline V gene (reference sequence). CDR3: CASRPIAGAGELFF. In DNA form, the CDR3 reads TGTGCCAGCAGGCCGATAGCGGGAGCCGGGGAGCTGTTTTTT.

This CDR3 reads CATSSGQGFNTIYF. CDR3 coding DNA: TGTGCCACCAGCAGCGGACAGGGGTTTAACACCATATATTTT. J is TRBJ1-3 and V is TRBV15; 9 bases are shared with TRBD1. The CDR3 loop spans 14 amino acids. The germline V gene has CDR1 LNHNV and CDR2 YYDKDF (reference sequence). J gave up 7 bases and V 3 bases, and 4 bases lay outside the gene matches.

The chain recombines TRBV27 with TRBJ2-3, with 13 bases matching TRBD2. The CDR3 runs 20 residues. The V gene end was trimmed by 1 base and the J gene end by 3 bases; junction bases not matched to a gene: 13. Germline CDR1 and CDR2: MNHEY and SMNVEV (reference sequence). Here the CDR3 DNA reads TGTGCCAGCAGTTTATTGGGACTAGCGGGAATTAACCGTTTGACAGATACGCAGTATTTT. Protein: CASSLLGLAGINRLTDTQYF.

The chain uses TRBV4-2 and TRBJ2-3; 7 positions match TRBD1. The CDR3 loop spans 16 amino acids. The V segment lost 0 bases and the J segment 0 bases; nucleotides outside the gene matches: 3. Germline assignment: CDR1 LGHNA and CDR2 YNFKEQ. Here the CDR3 reads CASSQEQGLSTDTQYF. The DNA of the CDR3 is TGTGCCAGCAGCCAAGAACAGGGGTTAAGCACAGATACGCAGTATTTT.

The V call is TRBV7-9, the J call TRBJ2-7; D is unresolved. V lost 5 bases, J lost 6 bases, and 11 bases lay in between. CDR1 SEHNR and CDR2 FQNEAQ come from the germline V gene (reference sequence). This CDR3 is built from 12 residues. CDR3 amino acids: CASSTPTAEQYF. The CDR3 nucleotides are TGTGCCAGCAGCACACCTACGGCCGAGCAGTACTTC.

This clone has a single count. DNA for the CDR3: TGTGCCAGCAGCAGGGGCAGGGGGCGCGCGAATGGCTACACCTTC. Its protein is CASSRGRGRANGYTF. V usage is TRBV5-4 and J usage is TRBJ1-2; 8 positions agree with TRBD1. Germline V gene lookup returns CDR1 SGHNT and CDR2 YYREEE (reference sequence). This CDR3 contains 15 residues. Unmatched junction bases numbered 11, after V lost 4 bases and J lost 6 bases.

The rearrangement links TRBV7-9 to TRBJ2-5; TRBD1 matches 7 bases. CDR1 is SEHNR and CDR2 is FQNEAQ in the germline V gene (reference sequence). With V trimmed by 5 bases and J by 2 bases, 2 bases remained unmatched. The CDR3 covers 13 residues. DNA of the CDR3: TGTGCCAGCAGCAAGGGACAGCAAGAGACCCAGTACTTC. Protein sequence: CASSKGQQETQYF.

With regard to this clone: At the DNA level, this CDR3 is encoded by other sequences in the same sample as well. This chain connects TRBV29-1 to TRBJ2-2; no firm D call. This CDR3 is built from 13 residues. The germline V gene has CDR1 SQVTM and CDR2 ANQGSEA. Trimming took off 4 bases at V and 0 bases at J, with 6 bases between the two ends. This CDR3 reads CSVVSTNTGELFF. DNA of the CDR3: TGCAGCGTTGTTTCAACGAACACCGGGGAGCTGTTTTTT.

The chain couples TRBV7-2 to TRBJ2-7, with 15 bases fitting TRBD2. Trimming cost V 3 bases and J 5 bases; bases outside gene matches: 14. There are 19 residues in the CDR3. The V gene's germline CDR1 is SGHTA and CDR2 FQGNSA. Here the CDR3 reads CASSFRPGLAGGVSDEQYF. The CDR3 nucleotides read TGTGCCAGCAGCTTTAGACCGGGACTAGCGGGGGGAGTGTCCGACGAGCAGTACTTC.

V usage is TRBV5-1 and J usage is TRBJ2-7, with D possibly being TRBD2 (6 bases). Trimming shortened V by 0 bases and J by 4 bases, and 11 bases separated the two germline ends. Germline CDR1 is SGHRS and CDR2 is YFSETQ. There are 14 residues in the CDR3. The CDR3 nucleotides are TGCGCCAGCAGCTTGGGGGACTTACTTTACGAGCAGTACTTC. As protein: CASSLGDLLYEQYF.

This clone was seen only once. The V call is TRBV5-6, the J call TRBJ2-3; D is undetermined. V dropped 4 bases and J dropped 5 bases, with 11 bases sitting between them. Per the germline V gene, CDR1 is SGHDT and CDR2 is YYEEEE. CDR3 length: 13 amino acids. CDR3 residues: CASSPSTQDTQYF. The CDR3 DNA reads TGTGCCAGCAGCCCCTCGACCCAAGATACGCAGTATTTT.

This CDR3 is CASSVASYEQYF. CDR3 DNA: TGTGCCAGCAGTGTGGCCTCTTACGAGCAGTACTTC. The V and J genes are TRBV7-9 and TRBJ2-7; D ambiguous. Trimming took 6 bases from V and 4 from J, leaving 10 bases between them. CDR3 size: 12 residues. Germline V gene lookup returns CDR1 SEHNR and CDR2 FQNEAQ (reference sequence).

The genes are TRBV11-2 and TRBJ2-1; maybe TRBD1 (5 bases). This CDR3 has 17 residues. The germline V gene encodes CDR1 SGHAT and CDR2 FQNNGV. V dropped 4 bases and J dropped 5 bases, with 21 bases sitting between them. The DNA of the CDR3 is TGTGCCAGCAGCTCGGACATACGGTATTCTACTAACAATGAGCAGTTCTTC. As protein: CASSSDIRYSTNNEQFF. Full variable domain (remainder filled in from reference TRBV11-2 and TRBJ2-1): EAGVAQSPRYKIIEKRQSVAFWCNPISGHATLYWYQQILGQGPKLLIQFQNNGVVDDSQLPKDRFSAERLKGVDSTLKIQPAKLEDSAVYLCASSSDIRYSTNNEQFFGPGTRLTVL.

The V gene is TRBV4-1, the J gene TRBJ2-7, with D perhaps being TRBD1 or TRBD2 (5 bases each). The CDR3 consists of 15 residues. V lost 1 base, J lost 6 bases, and 16 bases lay in between. Germline lookup yields CDR1 MGHRA and CDR2 YSYEKL. The CDR3 nucleotides read TGCGCCAGCAGCCAAGGGGGACCCTTGGCCCCCGAGCAGTACTTC. It is translated as CASSQGGPLAPEQYF.

The chain combines TRBV5-1 with TRBJ2-1; D remains ambiguous. CDR3 length equals 14 residues. Germline loops: CDR1 SGHRS, CDR2 YFSETQ. Trimming left V 3 bases short and J 6 bases short, with 13 bases between. The CDR3 DNA reads TGCGCCAGCAGCTGGGTAGTCGGGTCCAATGAGCAGTTCTTC. Amino acid sequence: CASSWVVGSNEQFF.

The chain joins TRBV4-1 to TRBJ1-5; maybe TRBD1 (6 bases). CDR1 and CDR2 from the germline V gene are MGHRA and YSYEKL. The V end lost 2 bases, the J end lost 7 bases, and 15 bases lay between the germline ends. The CDR3 contains 15 residues. CDR3 sequence reads: CASSQSGGLGQPQHF. The CDR3 bases are TGCGCCAGCAGCCAAAGTGGGGGGCTAGGGCAGCCCCAGCATTTT.

The chain combines TRBV7-3 with TRBJ2-2; TRBD2 aligns across 9 bases. Unmatched junction bases numbered 10, after V lost 5 bases and J lost 3 bases. Germline CDR1 SGHTA, CDR2 FQGTGA. The CDR3 contains 17 residues. CDR3 sequence (DNA): TGTGCCAGCAGCCAGATAACTAGCGGGCTCCACACCGGGGAGCTGTTTTTT. As protein: CASSQITSGLHTGELFF.

The gene calls are TRBV28 and TRBJ1-5; D remains unclear. The CDR3 has 13 residues. Germline V lookup: CDR1 MDHEN, CDR2 SYDVKM. Trimming left V 5 bases short and J 4 bases short, with 9 bases between. CDR3 sequence reads: CASSDIPNQPQHF. The DNA for the CDR3 is TGTGCCAGCAGTGACATTCCAAATCAGCCCCAGCATTTT.

The chain couples TRBV7-9 to TRBJ2-1; D is unclear. The CDR3 has 13 residues. Germline CDR1 and CDR2: SEHNR and FQNEAQ (reference sequence). Trimming shortened V by 0 bases and J by 7 bases, and 7 bases separated the two germline ends. CDR3 coding DNA: TGTGCCAGCAGCTTAGCTTCGTCGAATGAGCAGTTCTTC. Amino acids: CASSLASSNEQFF.

The chain links TRBV6-1 to TRBJ1-4; a weak D match, TRBD1 (6 bases). The CDR3 covers 15 residues. The ends were cut back, 3 bases at V and 8 bases at J, with 16 bases in the middle. Germline-derived CDR1 and CDR2 are MNHNS and SASEGT. CDR3 sequence reads: CASSDVGAGDEKLFF. In DNA, the CDR3 is TGTGCCAGCAGTGATGTTGGTGCAGGGGACGAAAAACTGTTTTTT.

This sequence joins TRBV28 and TRBJ1-2; TRBD1 aligns across 7 bases. The CDR3 has 13 amino acids. V shed 8 bases, J shed 8 bases, and the junction held 11 bases outside the gene matches. CDR1 is MDHEN and CDR2 is SYDVKM in the germline V gene. CDR3 nucleotides: TGTGCCAGCCGACTCGACAGGGCGGACGGCTACACCTTC. Encoded protein: CASRLDRADGYTF.

The chain uses TRBV27 and TRBJ2-1, with D unclear. V gave up 2 bases and J gave up 3 bases, with 11 bases separating them. Germline lookup yields CDR1 MNHEY and CDR2 SMNVEV (reference sequence). This CDR3 is 15 amino acids long. The CDR3 here is CASSLGQTDYNEQFF. CDR3 sequence (DNA): TGTGCCAGCAGTTTAGGGCAGACCGACTACAATGAGCAGTTCTTC.

The chain combines TRBV5-1 with TRBJ2-3; 9 bases line up with TRBD2. Trimming took 4 bases from V and 3 from J; bases not matched to a gene: 9. Per germline, CDR1 SGHRS and CDR2 YFSETQ. The CDR3 is made up of 16 amino acids. Written as DNA, the CDR3 is TGCGCCAGCAGCGCCTTAGCGGGAGTGGGGACAGATACGCAGTATTTT. Translation: CASSALAGVGTDTQYF.

The V call is TRBV11-2, the J call TRBJ1-2; D uncertain. The CDR3 is made up of 16 amino acids. The V end was cut by 0 bases, the J end by 4 bases, with 15 bases between. Looked up from germline, CDR1 is SGHAT and CDR2 is FQNNGV. The chain's CDR3 is CASSLDPTAVSYGYTF. In nucleotides, the CDR3 is TGTGCCAGCAGCTTAGATCCCACAGCGGTTTCCTATGGCTACACCTTC. Full variable domain (missing parts from reference TRBV11-2 and TRBJ1-2): EAGVAQSPRYKIIEKRQSVAFWCNPISGHATLYWYQQILGQGPKLLIQFQNNGVVDDSQLPKDRFSAERLKGVDSTLKIQPAKLEDSAVYLCASSLDPTAVSYGYTFGSGTRLTVV.

In this sample, this clone turned up a few times. Written as DNA, the CDR3 is TGCGCCAGCAGCCCCCTTCCCCGGAGCCCCTATGGCTACACCTTC. It codes for CASSPLPRSPYGYTF. J is TRBJ1-2 and V is TRBV4-1; D is uncertain. Trimming stripped 4 bases from V and 4 bases from J, with 16 bases between. From germline, CDR1 is MGHRA and CDR2 YSYEKL. CDR3 length: 15 amino acids.

This clone was seen once. Written as DNA, the CDR3 is TGTGCCAGCAGCCACCGGAGCGGGGCCTACGAGCAGTACTTC. Its translation: CASSHRSGAYEQYF. V usage is TRBV27 and J usage is TRBJ2-7; 7 bases match TRBD2. This CDR3 comprises 14 residues. The ends lost 6 bases at V and 2 bases at J; junction bases unmatched: 7. Germline CDR1 reads MNHEY; CDR2 reads SMNVEV (reference sequence).